The 8 T cell receptor beta chains given below trace back to one sample, sequenced in a study of T cell changes during pregnancy in multiple sclerosis. Sequenced by immunoSEQ multiplex PCR; TCRdb stores in-frame clones only, minus some. The table has over 40,000 clones, nearly 95% seen once. This specimen was peripheral blood, taken in the third trimester of pregnancy. The source is a female donor with multiple sclerosis, enrolled in a pregnancy study.

The chain links TRBV11-3 to TRBJ2-7; 12 nucleotides line up with TRBD2. This CDR3 region has 15 residues. Germline V gene lookup returns CDR1 SGHNT and CDR2 YENEEA. V was clipped by 5 bases and J by 5 bases; unmatched bases: 7. CDR3: CASSRRLAGDHEQYF. The CDR3 DNA reads as TGTGCCAGCAGCAGACGACTAGCGGGAGATCACGAGCAGTACTTC.

The rearrangement links TRBV4-2 to TRBJ1-2, with 7 bases identical to TRBD1. Germline assignment: CDR1 LGHNA and CDR2 YNFKEQ. Germline trimming cut 1 base from V and 4 bases from J; bases unmatched to any gene: 6. CDR3 length: 15 residues. As DNA, the CDR3 is TGTGCCAGCAGCCAAGGGGTTAAGGGGGCCTATGGCTACACCTTC. It is translated as CASSQGVKGAYGYTF.

The V call is TRBV11-3, the J call TRBJ2-1; TRBD1 matches at 10 bases. The CDR3 loop spans 16 amino acids. The germline CDR1 and CDR2 sequences are SGHNT and YENEEA. Trimming took 1 base from V and 6 from J; bases not matched to a gene: 6. The CDR3 region has the DNA TGTGCCAGCAGCTTAGTGGGACAGGGGTTTTCCAATGAGCAGTTCTTC. Its protein is CASSLVGQGFSNEQFF.

This clone was seen more than once but under ten times. The chain joins TRBV25-1 to TRBJ1-2; D gene unclear. Trimming left V 6 bases short and J 4 bases short, with 12 bases between. The length of the CDR3 is 13 residues. Germline lookup yields CDR1 MGHDK and CDR2 SYGVNS. CDR3 residues: CASSNSRLYGYTF. In nucleotides, the CDR3 is TGTGCCAGCAGCAACAGCCGCCTCTATGGCTACACCTTC.

This clone was seen only once. The J gene is TRBJ1-1, the V gene TRBV28; D is uncertain. V gave up 7 bases and J gave up 2 bases, with 14 bases separating them. The germline gives CDR1 MDHEN, CDR2 SYDVKM. The CDR3 runs 14 residues. CDR3 sequence reads: CASKAYGDNTEAFF. The CDR3 nucleotides are TGTGCCAGCAAGGCTTATGGAGATAACACTGAAGCTTTCTTT.

The chain has TRBV7-3 and TRBJ2-2; D is unclear. Germline V lookup: CDR1 SGHTA, CDR2 FQGTGA. CDR3 length equals 14 residues. Trimming took off 2 bases at V and 4 bases at J, with 8 bases between the two ends. CDR3 bases: TGTGCCAGCAGCTTACCGTCGGGCACCGGGGAGCTGTTTTTT. This sequence encodes CASSLPSGTGELFF.

V and J are TRBV29-1 and TRBJ1-1, with D maybe TRBD1 (5 bases). CDR1 SQVTM and CDR2 ANQGSEA come from the germline V gene. The CDR3 runs 14 residues. V dropped 6 bases and J dropped 1 base, with 15 bases sitting between them. CDR3 in DNA: TGCAGCGTGTCCAGGGTTCTGAGGAACACTGAAGCTTTCTTT. This sequence encodes CSVSRVLRNTEAFF.

This clone has just a few counts. The chain uses TRBV28 and TRBJ1-4, with a weak D call TRBD1 (5 bases). Per germline, CDR1 MDHEN and CDR2 SYDVKM. The germline V and J ends were trimmed by 6 bases and 8 bases, with 28 bases remaining between them. This CDR3 is 18 amino acids long. In DNA, the CDR3 is TGTGCCAGCAGGACAATTGGGGGAGGATTCGTCGCAGGGGAAAAACTGTTTTTT. As protein: CASRTIGGGFVAGEKLFF.